This T cell receptor beta chain originates from a study of T cells after yellow fever vaccination. CDR1 and CDR2 from the germline V gene are MNHEY and SVGAGI. Trimming removed 0 bases from V and 2 bases from J, with 12 bases in between. The CDR3 loop spans 16 amino acids. Each CDR3 protein is one row after TCRdb ran MiXCR on the 5' RACE reads. The table has roughly 340,000 distinct CDR3 sequences, more than 8.5% seen once. The sequence was obtained from a man between 18 and 29 years old who received the YFV17D yellow fever vaccine. This sequence joins TRBV6-5 and TRBJ2-3; the D gene is possibly TRBD2 (5 bases). The specimen was PBMCs, collected on the day of the first yellow fever vaccination. CDR3 region: CASSYSGRRLTDTQYF. The CDR3 DNA follows: TGTGCCAGCAGTTACTCCGGCCGGAGGCTCACAGATACGCAGTATTTT.